The 29 T cell receptor beta chains below all came from one sample that was sequenced in a study of T cell responses to AZD1222 COVID-19 vaccine. Repertoires were generated with immunoSEQ multiplex PCR, while TCRdb's copy carries only in-frame clones and drops some. The sample shows 83,000 or so clones, approximately 90% of them seen only once. This specimen was peripheral blood, taken 28 days after the second AZD1222 dose. Receptors were obtained from an adult who received the AZD1222 COVID-19 vaccine.

The rearrangement joins TRBV11-2 to TRBJ2-2; TRBD2 is a possible D gene (6 bases). The V gene's germline CDR1 is SGHAT and CDR2 FQNNGV. The CDR3 consists of 15 residues. Trimming took 2 bases from V and 4 from J, leaving 11 bases between them. The CDR3 here is CASSLHSGGTGELFF. CDR3 bases: TGTGCCAGCAGCTTACACTCCGGGGGCACCGGGGAGCTGTTTTTT. Full variable domain (outside the CDR3, taken from reference TRBV11-2 and TRBJ2-2): EAGVAQSPRYKIIEKRQSVAFWCNPISGHATLYWYQQILGQGPKLLIQFQNNGVVDDSQLPKDRFSAERLKGVDSTLKIQPAKLEDSAVYLCASSLHSGGTGELFFGEGSRLTVL.

The chain joins TRBV6-5 to TRBJ2-5; perhaps TRBD2 as D (6 bases). Trimming removed 6 bases from V and 3 bases from J, with 11 bases in between. The CDR3 is 13 residues long. Germline-derived CDR1 and CDR2 are MNHEY and SVGAGI. The CDR3 protein is CASRSGSEETQYF. The CDR3 DNA is TGTGCCAGCAGATCCGGGAGCGAAGAGACCCAGTACTTC.

This clone has a single count. V is TRBV28 and J is TRBJ1-3; D remains ambiguous. Germline-derived CDR1 and CDR2 are MDHEN and SYDVKM. V lost 7 bases and J lost 8, with 9 bases in between. The CDR3 extends over 11 amino acids. Here the CDR3 reads CASTGEYTIYF. As DNA, the CDR3 is TGTGCCAGCACTGGGGAGTACACCATATATTTT.

V gene TRBV7-2 combines with J gene TRBJ2-6; 9 bases line up with TRBD1. The CDR3 has 18 residues. The germline V gene has CDR1 SGHTA and CDR2 FQGNSA. Germline trimming cut 5 bases from V and 1 base from J; bases unmatched to any gene: 9. The CDR3 region has the DNA TGTGCCAGCAGCAACGGACAGGGGTTGTTTTCTGGGGCCAACGTCCTGACTTTC. Its protein is CASSNGQGLFSGANVLTF.

The V gene is TRBV6-2 or TRBV6-3, the J gene TRBJ2-7, with 8 bases aligning to TRBD1. V dropped 4 bases and J dropped 4; count of bases not matched to a gene: 6. The CDR3 has 14 amino acids. Germline V gives CDR1 MNHEY, CDR2 SVGEGT. The CDR3 here is CASSLRTGTYEQYF. For the CDR3, the DNA is TGTGCCAGCAGTTTGAGGACAGGGACTTACGAGCAGTACTTC.

The V and J genes are TRBV6-4 and TRBJ2-1; D is tentatively TRBD1 or TRBD2 (5 bases each). V lost 8 bases to trimming and J lost 8 bases, with 16 bases between them. From germline, CDR1 is MRHNA and CDR2 SNTAGT. CDR3 size: 13 residues. DNA of the CDR3: TGTGCCAGCCCCGGGGCCGGTCGCCATGAGCAGTTCTTC. Amino acids: CASPGAGRHEQFF.

On this clone itself: A junction boundary mismatches the germline segment, possibly from a read error. The genes are TRBV7-7 and TRBJ2-7, with 9 positions matching TRBD1. The CDR3 has 13 amino acids. Germline CDR1 SSHAT, CDR2 FNYEAQ (reference sequence). CDR3 region: CASSFGQGYEQYF. CDR3 coding DNA: TGTGCTAGCAGCTTTGGACAGGGGTACGAGCAGTACTTC.

This clone has more than one count but fewer than ten. The rearrangement joins TRBV4-2 to TRBJ1-1; TRBD1 is a possible D gene (6 bases). This CDR3 spans 16 amino acids. Germline loops: CDR1 LGHNA, CDR2 YNFKEQ. V lost 1 base and J 0 bases, leaving 12 bases between the germline ends. The CDR3 loop reads CASSQARGGMNTEAFF. Here the CDR3 DNA reads TGTGCCAGCAGCCAAGCCAGAGGGGGAATGAACACTGAAGCTTTCTTT.

The rearrangement links TRBV6-6 to TRBJ2-5; D is uncertain. V was shortened by 2 bases and J by 4 bases, with 5 bases between the two germline ends. CDR1 and CDR2 from the germline V gene are MNHNY and SVGAGI (reference sequence). The CDR3 is 12 amino acids. Here the CDR3 reads CASSYPGETQYF. CDR3 coding DNA: TGTGCCAGCAGTTACCCTGGAGAGACCCAGTACTTC.

This rearrangement joins TRBV28 to TRBJ1-5, with 7 bases identical to TRBD1. Germline CDR1 is MDHEN and CDR2 is SYDVKM. V shed 3 bases and J 4 bases; nucleotides not matched to a gene: 6. The CDR3 is 15 residues long. The CDR3 reads CASSLGRGVNQPQHF. The CDR3 coding sequence is TGTGCCAGCAGTTTGGGCAGGGGGGTGAATCAGCCCCAGCATTTT.

The chain combines TRBV19 with TRBJ2-3, with D possibly TRBD1 on 5 matching bases. Germline V gene lookup returns CDR1 LNHDA and CDR2 SQIVND (reference sequence). CDR3 length: 13 residues. Trimming shortened V by 5 bases and J by 2 bases, and 8 bases separated the two germline ends. The CDR3 DNA sequence: TGTGCCAGTAGTCGGACAAACACAGATACGCAGTATTTT. Translating it yields CASSRTNTDTQYF.

This clone was seen a handful of times. The chain has TRBV19 and TRBJ2-1, with D tentatively TRBD1 or TRBD2 (5 bases each). V lost 3 bases, J lost 13 bases, and 16 bases lay in between. Germline loops: CDR1 LNHDA, CDR2 SQIVND (reference sequence). This CDR3 has 13 residues. CDR3 nucleotide sequence: TGTGCCAGTAGTATGGGACCCCGGTCCCCACAGTTCTTC. Translating gives CASSMGPRSPQFF.

CDR3: CASSSLGGNPNEKLFF. In DNA, the CDR3 is TGCGCCAGCAGTTCTCTTGGGGGAAACCCTAATGAAAAACTGTTTTTT. The chain employs TRBV5-1 and TRBJ1-4; TRBD1 might be the D (5 bases). Trimming took 5 bases from V and 3 from J, leaving 17 bases between them. CDR3 length: 16 residues. The V gene's germline CDR1 is SGHRS and CDR2 YFSETQ. Looking up the rest from reference TRBV5-1 and TRBJ1-4 gives the full variable domain: KAGVTQTPRYLIKTRGQQVTLSCSPISGHRSVSWYQQTPGQGLQFLFEYFSETQRNKGNFPGRFSGRQFSNSRSEMNVSTLELGDSALYLCASSSLGGNPNEKLFFGSGTQLSVL.

The chain uses TRBV5-4 and TRBJ1-2; 11 bases agree with TRBD1. Germline CDR1 and CDR2: SGHNT and YYREEE (reference sequence). The ends lost 4 bases at V and 5 bases at J; junction bases unmatched: 4. This CDR3 has 14 residues. The CDR3 protein is CASSLGQGAYGYTF. Written as DNA, the CDR3 is TGTGCCAGCAGCCTTGGACAGGGGGCTTATGGCTACACCTTC.

The chain employs TRBV19 and TRBJ1-2, with D possibly matching TRBD1 (5 bases). The V end lost 9 bases, the J end lost 7 bases, and 21 bases lay between the germline ends. From germline, CDR1 is LNHDA and CDR2 SQIVND (reference sequence). CDR3 length equals 14 residues. The chain's CDR3 is CARIGDQGWSGYTF. In DNA, the CDR3 is TGTGCCAGGATCGGGGATCAGGGTTGGAGTGGCTACACCTTC.

The V and J genes are TRBV30 and TRBJ1-2; D remains ambiguous. Germline CDR1 is GTSNPN and CDR2 is SVGIG (reference sequence). The CDR3 length is 12 residues. V gave up 4 bases and J gave up 7 bases, with 13 bases separating them. CDR3 protein: CAWKWRVGGYTF. Here the CDR3 DNA reads TGTGCCTGGAAGTGGAGGGTCGGTGGCTACACCTTC. The complete variable domain, with remaining parts taken from reference TRBV30 and TRBJ1-2, reads SQTIHQWPATLVQPVGSPLSLECTVEGTSNPNLYWYRQAAGRGLQLLFYSVGIGQISSEVPQNLSASRPQDRQFILSSKKLLLSDSGFYLCAWKWRVGGYTFGSGTRLTVV.

The chain combines TRBV28 with TRBJ2-7, with a possible D match to TRBD2 (7 bases). The V gene's germline CDR1 is MDHEN and CDR2 SYDVKM. The CDR3 length is 13 residues. Trimming pared 6 bases from V and 3 bases from J, leaving 12 bases between. In DNA form, the CDR3 reads TGTGCCAGCAGGGGGGGGCGATACTACGAGCAGTACTTC. This translates into CASRGGRYYEQYF.

V and J are TRBV3-1 (or the pseudogene TRBV3-2) and TRBJ1-2; TRBD1 might be the D (5 bases). Trimming shortened V by 0 bases and J by 8 bases, and 13 bases separated the two germline ends. The germline gives CDR1 LGHDT, CDR2 YNNKEL (reference sequence). The CDR3 runs 14 residues. The CDR3 here is CASSQDSGRKGYTF. Written as DNA, the CDR3 is TGTGCCAGCAGCCAAGATTCAGGGCGTAAGGGCTACACCTTC.

The rearrangement links TRBV4-3 to TRBJ2-5; 11 bases fit TRBD1. Trimming at V came to 4 bases and at J to 5 bases, leaving 9 bases not matched to a gene. The germline V gene encodes CDR1 LGHNA and CDR2 YSLEER. The CDR3 sequence is 16 residues long. The CDR3 loop is CASSPGQGVLGETQYF. The CDR3 nucleotides are TGCGCCAGCAGCCCGGGACAGGGGGTCTTAGGGGAGACCCAGTACTTC.

The chain uses TRBV6-5 and TRBJ1-4; no clear D. V was clipped by 0 bases and J by 5 bases, with 13 bases between them. Germline CDR1 MNHEY, CDR2 SVGAGI. The CDR3 is 16 residues long. CDR3 in amino acids: CASSYSMSMSNEKLFF. The CDR3 coding sequence is TGTGCCAGCAGTTACTCGATGAGCATGTCAAATGAAAAACTGTTTTTT.

The V gene is TRBV10-3, the J gene TRBJ2-7; TRBD1 matches at 10 bases. The CDR3 runs 15 residues. Per germline, CDR1 ENHRY and CDR2 SYGVKD. Losses at the gene ends were 3 bases for V and 4 bases for J; bases not matched to a gene: 6. CDR3 residues: CAISDPGTGVYEQYF. The CDR3 DNA sequence: TGTGCCATCAGTGACCCCGGGACAGGGGTATACGAGCAGTACTTC.

This clone was observed a few times. The chain couples TRBV18 to TRBJ2-7; a weak D match, TRBD1 (5 bases). Germline CDR1 is KGHSH and CDR2 is LQKENI. Trimming took 2 bases from V and 2 from J, leaving 13 bases between them. The CDR3 is 15 residues long. The CDR3 spells CASSPGAVWAYEQYF. CDR3 sequence (DNA): TGTGCCAGCTCACCAGGGGCCGTGTGGGCCTACGAGCAGTACTTC.

This chain uses TRBV18 with TRBJ2-1, with 8 positions matching TRBD1. The J segment lost 8 bases and the V segment lost 3 bases, leaving 6 bases of the junction unmatched. This CDR3 has 14 amino acids. Germline V gene data show CDR1 as KGHSH and CDR2 as LQKENI. The CDR3 DNA follows: TGTGCCAGCTCACCTGGGACAGGTGGCGATGAGCAGTTCTTC. It is translated as CASSPGTGGDEQFF. Based on the CDR3 plus reference TRBV18 and TRBJ2-1, the full variable domain is NAGVMQNPRHLVRRRGQEARLRCSPMKGHSHVYWYRQLPEEGLKFMVYLQKENIIDESGMPKERFSAEFPKEGPSILRIQQVVRGDSAAYFCASSPGTGGDEQFFGPGTRLTVL.

This chain joins TRBV9 and TRBJ2-3, with 7 positions matching TRBD2. Trimming cost V 6 bases and J 0 bases; bases outside gene matches: 7. The germline CDR1 and CDR2 sequences are SGDLS and YYNGEE. CDR3 size: 15 residues. The CDR3 DNA reads TGTGCCAGCAAGCCCCTAGCGGCTAGCACAGATACGCAGTATTTT. This translates into CASKPLAASTDTQYF.

This chain connects TRBV10-3 to TRBJ2-2; D unresolved. The CDR3 is made up of 14 amino acids. Germline assignment: CDR1 ENHRY and CDR2 SYGVKD. V lost 4 bases to trimming and J lost 2 bases, with 8 bases between them. CDR3 DNA sequence: TGTGCCATCAGTGGAGGCGGCAACACCGGGGAGCTGTTTTTT. Encoded protein: CAISGGGNTGELFF.

J is TRBJ2-7 and V is TRBV18; D call uncertain. Trimming shortened V by 0 bases and J by 6 bases, and 15 bases separated the two germline ends. CDR3 size: 15 residues. Looked up from germline, CDR1 is KGHSH and CDR2 is LQKENI. The CDR3 protein is CASSPPTGLSGEQYF. Here the CDR3 DNA reads TGTGCCAGCTCACCACCGACCGGGTTGTCTGGCGAGCAGTACTTC.

This clone was seen once. V gene TRBV28 combines with J gene TRBJ1-3; 7 bases line up with TRBD1. Germline-derived CDR1 and CDR2 are MDHEN and SYDVKM. The ends lost 3 bases at V and 2 bases at J; junction bases unmatched: 4. This CDR3 contains 15 residues. CDR3 DNA sequence: TGTGCCAGCAGTTTTCCCGACAGGGCTGGAAACACCATATATTTT. Its translation: CASSFPDRAGNTIYF.

This chain links TRBV5-1 with TRBJ1-4; 10 bases match TRBD1. Germline V lookup: CDR1 SGHRS, CDR2 YFSETQ. The V gene end was trimmed by 7 bases and the J gene end by 8 bases; junction bases not matched to a gene: 5. The CDR3 length is 13 residues. This chain's CDR3 is CASATGGKEKLFF. The CDR3, as DNA: TGCGCCAGCGCGACAGGGGGCAAAGAAAAACTGTTTTTT.

The rearrangement links TRBV7-6 to TRBJ1-4, with a possible D match to TRBD1 (5 bases). CDR3 length: 15 residues. Germline CDR1 is SGHVS and CDR2 is FNYEAQ. Trimming took 5 bases from V and 5 from J, leaving 15 bases between them. CDR3 sequence: CASSHGQGLNEKLFF. Written as DNA, the CDR3 is TGTGCCAGCAGCCATGGGCAGGGCCTCAATGAAAAACTGTTTTTT.